The entry below describes one T cell receptor (beta chain). Its antigen is unknown. There are no base qualities to consult, and no much larger clone falls within one base. Deletion took 3 bases off V and 1 base off J, with a span of 25 bases between the germline ends. There are 18 amino acids in the CDR3, from cysteine to phenylalanine inclusive. Of all the DNA, just the CDR3 is kept, 54 bases in frame from base 1. Per the germline V gene (reference sequence), GTSNPN is the CDR1 and SVGIG is the CDR2. This sample was included in a study of blood T cell repertoires in COVID-19 (TCRdb year 2020). Regarding the complete study: Samples covering the acute and convalescent phases of COVID-19 were provided by collaborators in the United States, Italy and Spain. Deeply sampled blood TCRbeta repertoires from subjects exposed to, actively infected with, or recovered from COVID-19 were included in the dataset. Samples came from the ongoing ImmuneRACE study (first 160 participants) plus 1,254 subjects from 6 global collaborators. The material from the prospective study consisted of cDNA or gDNA derived from T cells, B-cell-depleted T cells, or PBMCs. Where HLA class I and class II types were available, the types were taken from metadata supplied by the sample provider, not from assay-based typing. Nearly every sample came with metadata listing a de-identified subject ID, COVID-19 status, age in years and sex. The repertoires were made available in a free public database intended to serve as a resource for research on the immune response to SARS-CoV-2. Study-wide findings and limitations: The amount of clinical and demographic metadata varied by source and participant and was provided uncurated.

One collaborating source in Seattle enrolled patients during active infection and followed them longitudinally through the course of disease. Each collaborating institution followed its own protocols to collect whole blood in K2EDTA tubes. For TCRbeta analysis, collaborators shipped samples in one of three forms: frozen whole blood, isolated PBMCs, or DNA extracted from either of those sample types. TCRbeta CDR3 regions were amplified from genomic DNA using the immunoSEQ Assay, a bias-controlled multiplex PCR. Processing in the source paper ran as follows. Within the assay, amplification of reference gene primers was used to estimate how many nucleated cells each sample contained. Sequence reads were collapsed and filtered to measure the absolute abundance of every unique TCRbeta CDR3 rearrangement. For each sample, productive Simpson clonality was calculated as the square root of Simpson's diversity index across productive rearrangements. TCRdb provides this immuneACCESS table in a form limited to in-frame rearrangements. Some clones are lacking; in checked studies, under half of them reflect an unresolved V gene, and why the rest are absent is not known. For V, J and clone size, that table is used; D and trimming come from the DNA. Within this sample are tens of thousands of clones, with about 86% of them counted one time only. The leading ten clones occupy around 7.1% of the sample.

This chain joins TRBV30 to TRBJ2-7; TRBD1 might be the D gene, on 6 matching bases. The specimen was peripheral blood. This clonotype originated in a woman aged 55-69 years with COVID-19, enrolled during active disease. In nucleotide form, the sequence is TGTGCCTGGAGGGTGGGACAAGGAAGTGGAGGAAGGTCCTACGAGCAGTACTTC. Its coded protein is CAWRVGQGSGGRSYEQYF.